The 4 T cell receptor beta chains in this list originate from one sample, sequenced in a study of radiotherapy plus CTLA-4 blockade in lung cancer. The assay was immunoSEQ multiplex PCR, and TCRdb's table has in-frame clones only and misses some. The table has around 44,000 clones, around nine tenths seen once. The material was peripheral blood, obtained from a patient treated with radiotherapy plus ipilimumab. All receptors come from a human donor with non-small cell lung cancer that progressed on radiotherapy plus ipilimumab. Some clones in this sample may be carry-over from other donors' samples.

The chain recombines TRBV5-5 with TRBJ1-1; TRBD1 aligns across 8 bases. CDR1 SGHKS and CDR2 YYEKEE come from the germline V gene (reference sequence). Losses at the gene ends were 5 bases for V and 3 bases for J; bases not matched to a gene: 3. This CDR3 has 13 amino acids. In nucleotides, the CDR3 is TGTGCCAGCAGACCAGGGGGCTACACTGAAGCTTTCTTT. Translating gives CASRPGGYTEAFF.

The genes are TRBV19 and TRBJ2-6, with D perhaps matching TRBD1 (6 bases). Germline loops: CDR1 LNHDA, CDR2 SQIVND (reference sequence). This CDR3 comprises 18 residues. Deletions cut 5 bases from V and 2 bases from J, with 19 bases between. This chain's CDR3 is CASSSTGTLGTGANVLTF. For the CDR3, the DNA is TGTGCCAGTAGTTCCACGGGGACACTAGGGACTGGGGCCAACGTCCTGACTTTC.

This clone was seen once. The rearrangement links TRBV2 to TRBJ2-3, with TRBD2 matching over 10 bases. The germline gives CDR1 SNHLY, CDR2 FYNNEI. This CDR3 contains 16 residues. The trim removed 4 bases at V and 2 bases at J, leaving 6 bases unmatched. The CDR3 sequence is CASSVASGGPTDTQYF. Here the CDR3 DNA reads TGTGCCAGCAGTGTGGCTAGCGGGGGCCCCACAGATACGCAGTATTTT.

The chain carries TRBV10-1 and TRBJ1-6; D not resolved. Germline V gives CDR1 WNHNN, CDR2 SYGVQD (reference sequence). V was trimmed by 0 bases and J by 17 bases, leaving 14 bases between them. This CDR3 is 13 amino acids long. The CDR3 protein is CASSESLGSEVHF. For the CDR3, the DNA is TGCGCCAGCAGTGAGTCATTAGGGTCGGAGGTCCACTTT.